This T cell receptor (beta chain) was sequenced for a study of CD8 T cells in ankylosing spondylitis. The TCR beta libraries were generated through quantitative 5'-RACE incorporating molecular barcodes. TCRdb ran MiXCR on the 5' RACE reads and lists one entry per CDR3 protein. The table shows under 200,000 distinct CDR3 sequences, with roughly 11% occurring only once. Germline CDR1 is DFQATT and CDR2 is SNEGSKA (reference sequence). J was trimmed by 4 bases and V by 7 bases; bases with no gene match: 12. This CDR3 spans 15 amino acids. Sequenced input: blood, either unsorted or a sorted T cell fraction (not recorded which). The sequence was obtained from a male donor with ankylosing spondylitis or in good health (not recorded which). The V call is TRBV20-1, the J call TRBJ2-3, with 9 positions matching TRBD2. The CDR3 loop reads CSVRARAGGADTQYF. The CDR3, as DNA: TGCAGTGTCAGAGCCAGGGCGGGGGGGGCAGATACGCAGTATTTT.